This passage covers 18 T cell receptor beta chains from one sample sequenced in a study of early T cells in non-severe SARS-CoV-2 infection. MiXCR was run by TCRdb on the 5' RACE reads, yielding one entry per CDR3 protein. The data hold tens of thousands of distinct CDR3 sequences, with around 4.9% observed a single time. Specimen: whole blood. The receptors derive from an adult who was a healthcare worker with PCR-confirmed SARS-CoV-2 infection or an uninfected control (not recorded which).

This clonotype was found many times. The gene calls are TRBV6-1 and TRBJ1-2; a weak D match, TRBD1 (5 bases). The CDR3 is 14 amino acids. Trimming removed 0 bases from V and 4 bases from J, with 9 bases in between. In germline, CDR1 is MNHNS, CDR2 SASEGT. The CDR3 is CASSEAQDTYGYTF. The CDR3, as DNA: TGTGCCAGCAGTGAAGCTCAGGACACCTATGGCTACACCTTC.

V usage is TRBV29-1 and J usage is TRBJ1-1; 12 positions match TRBD1. The V and J ends lost 6 bases and 11 bases, in that order; junction bases with no gene match: 4. The CDR3 runs to 11 residues. Germline values: CDR1 SQVTM, CDR2 ANQGSEA. For the CDR3, the DNA is TGCAGCGTGGGGACAGGGGGCTCGGCTTTCTTT. Translation gives CSVGTGGSAFF.

This clonotype has ten or more counts. The chain employs TRBV7-2 and TRBJ1-6; no clear D gene. The CDR3 has 12 residues. In germline, CDR1 is SGHTA, CDR2 FQGNSA. The V and J ends lost 5 bases and 6 bases respectively, with 5 bases between them. The CDR3 region has the DNA TGTGCCAGCAGCCCCATTAATTCACCCCTCCACTTT. This translates into CASSPINSPLHF.

The table lists this clonotype with many counts. The chain combines TRBV2 with TRBJ2-7, with D possibly matching TRBD2 (7 bases). V lost 3 bases and J lost 9, with 18 bases in between. CDR3 length: 14 residues. Germline V CDR1 and CDR2: SNHLY, FYNNEI. This CDR3 is CASSDRGSGGLQYF. In DNA form, the CDR3 reads TGTGCCAGCAGTGATCGGGGATCGGGGGGCCTGCAGTACTTC.

This clonotype was recorded at least ten times. The CDR3 DNA reads as TGTGCCAGCAGCTTAGAGGACTACAATGAGCAGTTCTTC. This translates into CASSLEDYNEQFF. V and J are TRBV11-2 and TRBJ2-1; the D is unclear. Trimming removed 0 bases at V and 3 bases at J, with 3 bases between. Germline V gives CDR1 SGHAT, CDR2 FQNNGV. This CDR3 contains 13 residues.

This chain connects TRBV7-2 to TRBJ2-7; D perhaps matches TRBD1 (5 bases). V was pared by 5 bases and J by 0 bases, with 11 bases between. Germline CDR1 reads SGHTA; CDR2 reads FQGNSA. This CDR3 comprises 14 residues. The CDR3 protein is CASSPRTRSYEQYF. CDR3 sequence (DNA): TGTGCCAGCAGCCCCCGGACACGCTCCTACGAGCAGTACTTC.

The chain uses TRBV5-5 and TRBJ2-3, with unresolved D. Trimming removed 0 bases at V and 7 bases at J, with 6 bases between. In germline, CDR1 is SGHKS, CDR2 YYEKEE (reference sequence). CDR3 length equals 12 residues. CDR3 bases: TGTGCCAGCAGCTTGGATGGGTATACGCAGTATTTT. Its translation: CASSLDGYTQYF.

This chain connects TRBV15 to TRBJ2-3; perhaps TRBD1 as D (6 bases). Trimming took 3 bases from V and 0 from J, leaving 13 bases between them. CDR3 size: 16 residues. Per germline, CDR1 LNHNV and CDR2 YYDKDF (reference sequence). CDR3 coding DNA: TGTGCCACCAGCAGCGGACAGTTCTCTAGCACAGATACGCAGTATTTT. This gives the protein CATSSGQFSSTDTQYF.

This clonotype was detected ten times or more. The V gene is TRBV6-1, the J gene TRBJ1-2; D unresolved. This CDR3 is built from 13 residues. Germline lookup yields CDR1 MNHNS and CDR2 SASEGT. The V gene lost 4 bases and the J gene lost 6 bases, with 12 bases spanning the gap. The CDR3 is CASSAEGMDGYTF. CDR3 nucleotide sequence: TGTGCCAGCAGTGCGGAGGGTATGGATGGCTACACCTTC.

This clonotype has a count of ten or more. The chain links TRBV20-1 to TRBJ1-6; D not resolved. The CDR3 is 15 residues long. CDR1 is DFQATT, CDR2 SNEGSKA, per germline (reference sequence). Trimming left V 6 bases short and J 0 bases short, with 12 bases between. For the CDR3, the DNA is TGCAGTGCCGTCGGGGTGGGCTCCTATAATTCACCCCTCCACTTT. Protein: CSAVGVGSYNSPLHF.

This clonotype was seen repeatedly, ten times or more. This chain links TRBV11-2 with TRBJ2-7; 7 bases align to TRBD2. This CDR3 is built from 14 residues. J lost 4 bases, V lost 5 bases, and 8 bases had no gene match. The germline V gene encodes CDR1 SGHAT and CDR2 FQNNGV. DNA for the CDR3: TGTGCCAGCAGCCATAGACTAGCTGCGTACGAGCAGTACTTC. Its protein product is CASSHRLAAYEQYF.

This clonotype was observed a few times. The rearrangement joins TRBV24-1 to TRBJ2-1, with 7 bases that match TRBD2. CDR3 length: 17 amino acids. The germline V gene has CDR1 KGHDR and CDR2 SFDVKD. The trim removed 2 bases at V and 2 bases at J, leaving 8 bases unmatched. The CDR3 DNA reads TGTGCCACCAGTGATTGGAACCGGGGGACTACCTACAATGAGCAGTTCTTC. Its translation: CATSDWNRGTTYNEQFF.

V is TRBV21-1 and J is TRBJ1-2. TRBV21-1 is noted as a pseudogene. This CDR3 has 9 amino acids. The DNA of the CDR3 is TGTGCCAGACCAGGAGGCTACACCTTC. The encoded protein is CARPGGYTF.

In this sample, this clonotype turned up a few times. The chain combines TRBV5-1 with TRBJ2-5; D is perhaps TRBD1 or TRBD2 (5 bases each). The CDR3 covers 15 residues. Germline CDR1 reads SGHRS; CDR2 reads YFSETQ. Trimming removed 5 bases at V and 3 bases at J, with 17 bases between. CDR3 amino acids: CASSSYPGTEETQYF. The CDR3 DNA sequence: TGCGCCAGCAGTTCCTATCCCGGGACGGAAGAGACCCAGTACTTC.

The sample holds a few counts of this clonotype. DNA of the CDR3: TGCGCCAGCAGCCAAGTTACAGGGGGCTACACCGGGGAGCTGTTTTTT. It yields the protein CASSQVTGGYTGELFF. The V call is TRBV4-1, the J call TRBJ2-2; 9 nucleotides align to TRBD1. This CDR3 is 16 amino acids long. V was pared by 1 base and J by 3 bases, with 3 bases of the junction left unmatched. CDR1 and CDR2 from the germline V gene are MGHRA and YSYEKL.

This clonotype was seen repeatedly, ten times or more. This rearrangement joins TRBV7-2 to TRBJ1-3; D unresolved. The ends were cut back, 5 bases at V and 4 bases at J, with 15 bases in the middle. In germline, CDR1 is SGHTA, CDR2 FQGNSA. This CDR3 has 15 residues. The CDR3: CASSPTRLSGNTIYF. The CDR3 nucleotides are TGTGCCAGCAGCCCGACCAGGCTTTCCGGAAACACCATATATTTT. The whole variable domain, remainder taken from reference TRBV7-2 and TRBJ1-3, is GAGVSQSPSNKVTEKGKDVELRCDPISGHTALYWYRQSLGQGLEFLIYFQGNSAPDKSGLPSDRFSAERTGGSVSTLTIQRTQQEDSAVYLCASSPTRLSGNTIYFGEGSWLTVV.

This clonotype was recorded a few times. The rearrangement uses TRBV10-2 and TRBJ1-1; a possible D gene is TRBD1 (6 bases). V dropped 7 bases and J dropped 0 bases, with 21 bases sitting between them. The CDR3 consists of 17 residues. Germline V gene sequence: CDR1 WSHSY, CDR2 SAAADI. This CDR3 reads CASKLDSFPFMNTEAFF. CDR3 sequence (DNA): TGCGCCAGCAAGCTGGACAGCTTTCCCTTCATGAACACTGAAGCTTTCTTT.

A few counts support this clonotype. The J gene is TRBJ2-7, the V gene TRBV6-6; TRBD1 aligns across 10 bases. CDR3 size: 16 residues. V lost 0 bases to trimming and J lost 4 bases; unmatched junction nucleotides: 6. Germline V gene data show CDR1 as MNHNY and CDR2 as SVGAGI (reference sequence). As DNA, the CDR3 is TGTGCCAGCAGTTACTCGTCCGGGACAGGGGTATACGAGCAGTACTTC. Amino acid sequence: CASSYSSGTGVYEQYF.